The 17 T cell receptor beta chains below were found in one sample sequenced in a study of follicular helper T cells after annual influenza vaccination (TCRdb year 2017). The library was obtained by the immunoSEQ multiplex PCR assay. The source is immuneACCESS, and TCRdb retained only in-frame sequences with V and J called. Part of the clones is not carried over; for the studies checked, unresolved V genes explain less than half of this, and the remainder is unexplained. The sample has about 6,000 clones on record, nearly 85% of them singletons. The ten top clones hold approximately 0.77% of the sample. The time point label for this specimen denotes: 2015-2016 season, pre-vaccination. Sample: CXCR5- memory CD4+ T cells sorted from blood, taken on the day of influenza vaccination. The cell subset or site label corresponds to: CXCR5- memory CD4 T cells. These receptors were taken from an adult who received the influenza vaccine.

This chain joins TRBV9 and TRBJ2-5; TRBD2 might be the D (5 bases). The CDR3 has 14 amino acids. V shed 1 base and J shed 5 bases, with 12 bases lying between them. Germline assignment: CDR1 SGDLS and CDR2 YYNGEE. Here the CDR3 reads CASSVSGLGETQYF. The CDR3 DNA follows: TGTGCCAGCAGCGTAAGCGGTTTAGGGGAGACCCAGTACTTC.

The chain employs TRBV10-1 and TRBJ2-3; TRBD2 might be the D (6 bases). Germline loops: CDR1 WNHNN, CDR2 SYGVQD (reference sequence). The CDR3 sequence is 13 residues long. Trimming left V 6 bases short and J 8 bases short, with 15 bases between. The CDR3 is CASSRDSGVTQYF. As DNA, the CDR3 is TGCGCCAGCAGCAGGGACTCCGGAGTTACGCAGTATTTT.

This rearrangement joins TRBV5-1 to TRBJ1-1; D is unclear. V was clipped by 7 bases and J by 5 bases, with 18 bases between them. Looked up from germline, CDR1 is SGHRS and CDR2 is YFSETQ. The CDR3 runs 14 residues. The CDR3: CASGSQTIQTEAFF. The CDR3 bases are TGCGCCAGCGGCTCCCAAACAATCCAGACTGAAGCTTTCTTT.

CDR3 DNA: TGTGCCAGCAGCGTAGTTGTAGGGGGTCGGTCCACCGGGGAGCTGTTTTTT. It encodes CASSVVVGGRSTGELFF. The chain links TRBV9 to TRBJ2-2; tentatively, D is TRBD1 (6 bases). The V end lost 0 bases, the J end lost 4 bases, and 16 bases lay between the germline ends. CDR1 and CDR2 (germline): SGDLS, YYNGEE. The length of the CDR3 is 17 residues.

The rearrangement links TRBV7-6 to TRBJ2-7; TRBD2 aligns across 7 bases. Germline trimming cut 5 bases from V and 0 bases from J; bases unmatched to any gene: 4. CDR1 is SGHVS, CDR2 FNYEAQ, per germline. The CDR3 contains 14 residues. The CDR3 DNA sequence: TGTGCCAGCAGCCCCTCTAGCGGCTCCTACGAGCAGTACTTC. It translates to CASSPSSGSYEQYF.

J is TRBJ1-6 and V is TRBV11-2; no clear D. Germline V gene data show CDR1 as SGHAT and CDR2 as FQNNGV. This CDR3 is 13 amino acids long. Trimming removed 0 bases at V and 12 bases at J, with 9 bases between. The CDR3 is CASSLDLTGPLHF. CDR3 bases: TGTGCCAGCAGCTTAGATCTAACCGGACCCCTCCACTTT.

The rearrangement joins TRBV12-5 to TRBJ2-5; no clear D. The CDR3 extends over 11 amino acids. V was cut by 7 bases and J by 5 bases, with 8 bases left in between. Germline V gene lookup returns CDR1 LGHNT and CDR2 FRNRAP. DNA of the CDR3: TGTGCTAGTGTACGAGCGGAGACCCAGTACTTC. It is translated as CASVRAETQYF. Together with reference TRBV12-5 and TRBJ2-5, the CDR3 gives the full variable domain: DARVTQTPRHKVTEMGQEVTMRCQPILGHNTVFWYRQTMMQGLELLAYFRNRAPLDDSGMPKDRFSAEMPDATLATLKIQPSEPRDSAVYFCASVRAETQYFGPGTRLLVL.

Written as DNA, the CDR3 is TGTGCCAGCAGCGGACAGGGGATAGGTGAGCAGTTCTTC. Residues: CASSGQGIGEQFF. The chain employs TRBV7-9 and TRBJ2-1, with 9 bases matching TRBD1. The germline gives CDR1 SEHNR, CDR2 FQNEAQ (reference sequence). The junction had 5 bases not matched to a gene; V was cut back by 5 bases and J by 9 bases. The CDR3 length is 13 residues.

A remark on this clone: This same CDR3 is encoded by further DNA sequences in the sample. The J gene is TRBJ1-4, the V gene TRBV27; D might be TRBD1 (6 bases). This CDR3 comprises 14 residues. Germline V gives CDR1 MNHEY, CDR2 SMNVEV (reference sequence). Between the trimmed V and J ends, which lost 5 bases and 11 bases, there was a span of 18 bases. The CDR3 here is CASSTTGWVGKLFF. DNA of the CDR3: TGTGCCAGCAGTACGACAGGATGGGTTGGGAAACTGTTTTTT.

The rearrangement links TRBV6-1 to TRBJ2-5; possibly TRBD1 for D (6 bases). V lost 2 bases, J lost 3 bases, and 13 bases lay in between. Germline assignment: CDR1 MNHNS and CDR2 SASEGT. The CDR3 runs 15 residues. The CDR3 sequence is CASSESFRTEETQYF. In DNA, the CDR3 is TGTGCCAGCAGTGAAAGTTTTAGGACAGAAGAGACCCAGTACTTC.

This clone was recorded only once. This chain joins TRBV29-1 and TRBJ1-5, with TRBD1 matching over 7 bases. Germline CDR1 and CDR2: SQVTM and ANQGSEA. Unmatched junction bases numbered 12, after V lost 6 bases and J lost 7 bases. The CDR3 extends over 14 amino acids. CDR3 coding DNA: TGCAGCGTCCGAGAGACAGGGCCGGAGCAGCCCCAGCATTTT. Translation: CSVRETGPEQPQHF.

This clone is a singleton in its sample. V is TRBV11-2 and J is TRBJ1-1; D call uncertain. V shed 5 bases and J shed 10 bases, with 11 bases lying between them. This CDR3 spans 11 amino acids. The germline V gene encodes CDR1 SGHAT and CDR2 FQNNGV. The CDR3 here is CASSPGRGAFF. In DNA form, the CDR3 reads TGTGCCAGCAGCCCAGGTCGGGGAGCTTTCTTT.

The rearrangement links TRBV5-5 to TRBJ1-4; D gene ambiguous. This CDR3 is 16 amino acids long. The germline CDR1 and CDR2 sequences are SGHKS and YYEKEE (reference sequence). With 3 bases removed from V and 8 bases from J, the gap between germline ends came to 20 bases. The CDR3 DNA reads TGTGCCAGCAGCTCCGTGGAGGCAGGAAGAGGAGAAAAACTGTTTTTT. Its protein product is CASSSVEAGRGEKLFF.

The chain uses TRBV5-4 and TRBJ2-1; TRBD2 agrees at 9 bases. V lost 0 bases to trimming and J lost 4 bases; unmatched junction nucleotides: 2. This CDR3 spans 15 amino acids. Looked up from germline, CDR1 is SGHNT and CDR2 is YYREEE (reference sequence). The CDR3 nucleotides are TGTGCCAGCAGCTTGGCTAGCGGGACGTACAATGAGCAGTTCTTC. This encodes CASSLASGTYNEQFF.

V and J are TRBV4-1 and TRBJ2-3, with 12 bases lining up with TRBD1. Trimming cost V 2 bases and J 5 bases; bases outside gene matches: 17. Germline V gene data show CDR1 as MGHRA and CDR2 as YSYEKL. This CDR3 has 20 amino acids. The CDR3 reads CASSQQVGTGGRRRGDTQYF. The CDR3 DNA follows: TGCGCCAGCAGCCAACAGGTCGGGACAGGGGGCAGAAGACGTGGAGATACGCAGTATTTT.

The rearrangement uses TRBV19 and TRBJ1-2; perhaps TRBD1 as D (5 bases). The CDR3 is 14 residues long. CDR1 is LNHDA and CDR2 is SQIVND in the germline V gene (reference sequence). V was trimmed by 4 bases and J by 7 bases, leaving 16 bases between them. The CDR3 DNA is TGTGCCAGTAGTACAGGGACCCCCTATCGTGGCTACACCTTC. The encoded protein is CASSTGTPYRGYTF.

CDR3 in DNA: TGTGCCTGGAGAAACGGACAGGCTAGCTACGAGCAGTACTTC. Translating gives CAWRNGQASYEQYF. This chain joins TRBV30 and TRBJ2-7; TRBD1 matches at 7 bases. J was trimmed by 3 bases and V by 3 bases; bases with no gene match: 8. CDR3 size: 14 residues. Germline-derived CDR1 and CDR2 are GTSNPN and SVGIG (reference sequence).